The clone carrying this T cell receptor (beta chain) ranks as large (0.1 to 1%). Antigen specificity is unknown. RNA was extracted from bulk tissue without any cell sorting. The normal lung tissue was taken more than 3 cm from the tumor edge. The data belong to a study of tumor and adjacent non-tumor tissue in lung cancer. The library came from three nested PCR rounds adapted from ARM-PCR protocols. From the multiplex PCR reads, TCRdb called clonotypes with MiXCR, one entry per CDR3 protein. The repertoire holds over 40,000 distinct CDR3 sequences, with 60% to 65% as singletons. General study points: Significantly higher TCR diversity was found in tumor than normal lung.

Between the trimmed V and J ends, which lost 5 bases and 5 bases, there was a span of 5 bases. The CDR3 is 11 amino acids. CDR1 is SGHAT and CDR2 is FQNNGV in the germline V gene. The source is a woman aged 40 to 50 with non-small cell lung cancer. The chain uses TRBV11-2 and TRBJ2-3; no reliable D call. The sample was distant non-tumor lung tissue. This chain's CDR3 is CASSAQDTQYF. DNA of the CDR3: TGTGCCAGCAGCGCACAAGATACGCAGTATTTT.